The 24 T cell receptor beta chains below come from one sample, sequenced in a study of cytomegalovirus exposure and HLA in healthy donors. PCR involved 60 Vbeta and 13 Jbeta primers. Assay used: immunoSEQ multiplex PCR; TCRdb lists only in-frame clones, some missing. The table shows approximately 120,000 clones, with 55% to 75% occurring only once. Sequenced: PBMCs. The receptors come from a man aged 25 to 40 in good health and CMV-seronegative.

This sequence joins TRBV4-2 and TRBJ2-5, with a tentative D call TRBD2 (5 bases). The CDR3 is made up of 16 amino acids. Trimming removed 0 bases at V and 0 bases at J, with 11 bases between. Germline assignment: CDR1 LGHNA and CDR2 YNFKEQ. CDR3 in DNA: TGTGCCAGCAGCCAAGATTTTAGCGATTACCAAGAGACCCAGTACTTC. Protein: CASSQDFSDYQETQYF.

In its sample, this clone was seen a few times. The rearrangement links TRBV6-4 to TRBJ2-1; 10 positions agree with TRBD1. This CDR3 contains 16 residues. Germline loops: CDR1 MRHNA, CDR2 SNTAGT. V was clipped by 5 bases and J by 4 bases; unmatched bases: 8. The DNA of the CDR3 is TGTGCCAGCAGTCCTGGACAGGGGGGTGATTACAATGAGCAGTTCTTC. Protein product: CASSPGQGGDYNEQFF.

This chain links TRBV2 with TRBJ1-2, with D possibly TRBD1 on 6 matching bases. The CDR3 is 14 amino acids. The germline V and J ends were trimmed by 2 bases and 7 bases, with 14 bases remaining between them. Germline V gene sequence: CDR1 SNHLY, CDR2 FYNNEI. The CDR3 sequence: CASSELQGEGGYTF. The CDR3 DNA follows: TGTGCCAGCAGTGAATTACAGGGAGAAGGTGGCTACACCTTC.

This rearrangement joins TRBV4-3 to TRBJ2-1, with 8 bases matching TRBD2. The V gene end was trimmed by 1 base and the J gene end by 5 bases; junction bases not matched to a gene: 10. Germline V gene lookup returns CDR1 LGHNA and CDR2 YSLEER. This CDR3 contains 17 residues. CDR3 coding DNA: TGCGCCAGCAGCCAAGGGCCTGGGACTAGTCCAAACAATGAGCAGTTCTTC. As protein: CASSQGPGTSPNNEQFF.

CDR3 protein: CASSLGAGASYEQYF. As DNA, the CDR3 is TGTGCCAGCAGCTTGGGCGCGGGGGCCTCCTACGAGCAGTACTTC. This chain links TRBV5-4 with TRBJ2-7; possible D gene TRBD2, 7 bases. Trimming pared 0 bases from V and 0 bases from J, leaving 10 bases between. In germline, CDR1 is SGHNT, CDR2 YYREEE (reference sequence). This CDR3 has 15 amino acids.

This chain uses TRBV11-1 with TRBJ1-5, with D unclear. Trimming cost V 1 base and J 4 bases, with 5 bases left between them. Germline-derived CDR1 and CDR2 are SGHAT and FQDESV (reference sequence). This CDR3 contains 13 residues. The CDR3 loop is CASSLGANQPQHF. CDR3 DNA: TGTGCCAGCAGCTTAGGGGCTAATCAGCCCCAGCATTTT.

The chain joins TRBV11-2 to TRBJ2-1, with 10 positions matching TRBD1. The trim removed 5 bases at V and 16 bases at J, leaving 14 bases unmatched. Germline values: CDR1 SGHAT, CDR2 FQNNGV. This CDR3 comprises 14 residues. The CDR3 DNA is TGTGCCAGCAGCGGGCGGAACCGGGACAGGGGCCTCTTCTTC. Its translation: CASSGRNRDRGLFF. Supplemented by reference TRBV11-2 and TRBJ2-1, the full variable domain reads EAGVAQSPRYKIIEKRQSVAFWCNPISGHATLYWYQQILGQGPKLLIQFQNNGVVDDSQLPKDRFSAERLKGVDSTLKIQPAKLEDSAVYLCASSGRNRDRGLFFGPGTRLTVL.

The CDR3 DNA follows: TGTGCCAGCGCTCGTCGGGTTGGGGCCAACGTCCTGACTTTC. This sequence encodes CASARRVGANVLTF. V usage is TRBV5-8 and J usage is TRBJ2-6; D remains ambiguous. V was trimmed by 7 bases and J by 3 bases, leaving 11 bases between them. The CDR3 is made up of 14 amino acids. The germline V gene encodes CDR1 SGHTS and CDR2 YDEGEE.

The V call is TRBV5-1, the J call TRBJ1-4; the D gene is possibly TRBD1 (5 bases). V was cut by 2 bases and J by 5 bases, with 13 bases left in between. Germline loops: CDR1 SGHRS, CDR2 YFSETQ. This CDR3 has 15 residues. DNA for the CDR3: TGCGCCAGCAGCTTCACGGGGGATTGGAATGAAAAACTGTTTTTT. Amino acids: CASSFTGDWNEKLFF.

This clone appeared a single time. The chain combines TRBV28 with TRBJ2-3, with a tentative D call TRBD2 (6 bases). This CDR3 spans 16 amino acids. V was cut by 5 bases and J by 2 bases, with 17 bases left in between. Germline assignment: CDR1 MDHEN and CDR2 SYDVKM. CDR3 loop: CASSPLWRDATDTQYF. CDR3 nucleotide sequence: TGTGCCAGCAGTCCCCTATGGAGGGACGCCACAGATACGCAGTATTTT.

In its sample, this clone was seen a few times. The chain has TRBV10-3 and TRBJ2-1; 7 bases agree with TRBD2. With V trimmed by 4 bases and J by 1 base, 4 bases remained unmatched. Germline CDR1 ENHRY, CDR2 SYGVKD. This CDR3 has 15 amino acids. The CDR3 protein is CAISGLALSYNEQFF. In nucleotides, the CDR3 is TGTGCCATCAGTGGACTAGCCCTATCCTACAATGAGCAGTTCTTC.

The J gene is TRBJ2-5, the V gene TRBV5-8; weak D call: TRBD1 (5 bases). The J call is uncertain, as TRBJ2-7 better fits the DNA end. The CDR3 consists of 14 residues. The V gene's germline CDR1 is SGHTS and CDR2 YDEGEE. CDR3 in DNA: TGTGCCAGCAGCTTGCCGACAGCCATCTACGAGCAGTACTTC. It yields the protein CASSLPTAIYEQYF.

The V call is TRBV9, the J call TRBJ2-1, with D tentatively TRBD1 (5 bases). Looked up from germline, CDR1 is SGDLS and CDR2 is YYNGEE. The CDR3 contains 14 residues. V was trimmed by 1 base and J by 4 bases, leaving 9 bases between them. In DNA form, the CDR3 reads TGTGCCAGCAGCGTACTGGGGCAATACAATGAGCAGTTCTTC. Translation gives CASSVLGQYNEQFF. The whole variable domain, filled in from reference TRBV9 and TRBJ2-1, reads DSGVTQTPKHLITATGQRVTLRCSPRSGDLSVYWYQQSLDQGLQFLIQYYNGEERAKGNILERFSAQQFPDLHSELNLSSLELGDSALYFCASSVLGQYNEQFFGPGTRLTVL.

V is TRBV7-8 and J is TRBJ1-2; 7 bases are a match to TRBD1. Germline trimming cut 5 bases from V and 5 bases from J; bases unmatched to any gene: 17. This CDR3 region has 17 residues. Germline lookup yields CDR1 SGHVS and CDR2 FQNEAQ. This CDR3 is CASSPHPTGTEGYGYTF. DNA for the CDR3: TGTGCCAGCAGCCCCCACCCGACCGGGACAGAGGGTTATGGCTACACCTTC.

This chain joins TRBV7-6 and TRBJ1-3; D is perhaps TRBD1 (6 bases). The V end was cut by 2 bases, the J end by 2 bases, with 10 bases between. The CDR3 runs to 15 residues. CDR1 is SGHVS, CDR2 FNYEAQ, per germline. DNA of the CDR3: TGTGCCAGCAGCTTAACCCCAGGGGCTGGAAACACCATATATTTT. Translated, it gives CASSLTPGAGNTIYF.

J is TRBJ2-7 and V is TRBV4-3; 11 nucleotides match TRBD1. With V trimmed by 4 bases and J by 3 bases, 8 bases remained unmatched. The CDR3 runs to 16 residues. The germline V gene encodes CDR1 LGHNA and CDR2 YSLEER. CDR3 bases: TGCGCCAGCAGCCCTTACACCGGGACAGGGGGCTACGAGCAGTACTTC. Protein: CASSPYTGTGGYEQYF.

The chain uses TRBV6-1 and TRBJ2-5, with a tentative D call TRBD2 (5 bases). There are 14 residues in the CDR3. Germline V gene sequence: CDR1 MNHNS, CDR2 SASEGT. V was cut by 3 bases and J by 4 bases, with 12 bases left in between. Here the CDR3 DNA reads TGTGCCAGCAGTGAGAGTAGACGGGGAGAGACCCAGTACTTC. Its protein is CASSESRRGETQYF.

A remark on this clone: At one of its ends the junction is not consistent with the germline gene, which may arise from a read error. The CDR3 coding sequence is TGTGCCTGCAGCGCTCAGACAGGGGGCGCGGGCTACACCTTC. Protein: CACSAQTGGAGYTF. The rearrangement uses TRBV5-6 and TRBJ1-2; 10 nucleotides match TRBD1. CDR1 and CDR2 from the germline V gene are SGHDT and YYEEEE. The CDR3 is 14 amino acids.

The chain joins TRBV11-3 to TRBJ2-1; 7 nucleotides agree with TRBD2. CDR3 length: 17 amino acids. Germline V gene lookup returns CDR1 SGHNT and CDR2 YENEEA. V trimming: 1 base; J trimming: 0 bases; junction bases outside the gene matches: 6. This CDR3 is CASSLVAGVDSYNEQFF. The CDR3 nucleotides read TGTGCCAGCAGCTTAGTCGCGGGGGTCGACTCCTACAATGAGCAGTTCTTC.

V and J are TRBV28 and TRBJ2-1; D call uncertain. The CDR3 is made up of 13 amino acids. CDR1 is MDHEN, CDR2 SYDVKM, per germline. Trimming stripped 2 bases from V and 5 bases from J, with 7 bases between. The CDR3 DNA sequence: TGTGCCAGCAGTTTAGACAACAACAATGAGCAGTTCTTC. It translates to CASSLDNNNEQFF.

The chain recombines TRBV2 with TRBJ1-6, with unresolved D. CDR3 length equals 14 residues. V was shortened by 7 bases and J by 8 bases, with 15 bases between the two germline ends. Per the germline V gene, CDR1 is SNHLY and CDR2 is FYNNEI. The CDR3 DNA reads TGTGCCAGCAACCGGGGAGGGAGGGATTCACCCCTCCACTTT. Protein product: CASNRGGRDSPLHF.

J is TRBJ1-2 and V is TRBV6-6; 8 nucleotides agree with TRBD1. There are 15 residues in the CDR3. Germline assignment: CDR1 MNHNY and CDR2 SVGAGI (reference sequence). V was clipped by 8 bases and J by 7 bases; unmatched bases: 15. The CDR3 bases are TGTGCCAGCTTACAACACGCAGGGGGCGCCGGTGGCTACACCTTC. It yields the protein CASLQHAGGAGGYTF.

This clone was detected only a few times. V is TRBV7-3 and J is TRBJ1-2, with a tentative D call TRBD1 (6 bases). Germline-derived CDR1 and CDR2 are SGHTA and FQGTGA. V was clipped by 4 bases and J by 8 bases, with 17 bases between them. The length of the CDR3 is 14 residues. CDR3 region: CASSSGVGAGGYTF. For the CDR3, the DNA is TGTGCCAGCAGCTCCGGAGTGGGGGCAGGGGGCTACACCTTC.

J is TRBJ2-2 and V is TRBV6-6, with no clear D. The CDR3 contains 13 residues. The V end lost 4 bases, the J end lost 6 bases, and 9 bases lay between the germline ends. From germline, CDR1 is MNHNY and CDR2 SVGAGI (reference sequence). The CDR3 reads CASSSSLPGELFF. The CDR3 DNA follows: TGTGCCAGCAGTTCAAGTCTACCCGGGGAGCTGTTTTTT.